Described below is a single T cell receptor (beta chain) sequence and its context. Its specific antigen is unknown. No quality values exist for individual bases; no much larger clone is one base distant. The data belong to a study of cytomegalovirus exposure and HLA in healthy donors (dated by TCRdb to about 2017). Context from the whole study: An earlier analysis of 587 of the donors reported about 250 Gb of sequence data and around 110 million unique TCR beta sequences from 150 million to 200 million T cells. Approximately 310 gigabases of sequencing data and tens of millions of unique TCR sequences were included in an early release covering several hundred HLA-typed donors. Of the 300 to 500 genotyped donors, 81% were placed in the genetic ancestry cluster associated with self-reported Caucasian donors. The study aimed to test whether signatures of past pathogen exposure could be identified by cataloging public T cell receptors. The study profiled the T cell repertoires of hundreds of subjects by immunosequencing and related them to cytomegalovirus serostatus. A separate validation cohort of 90 to 150 different subjects was used in addition to the 666-subject first cohort. High-throughput TCR immunosequencing, statistical association of individual TCRs with disease status, and machine learning were combined to predict cytomegalovirus infection status. A later analysis re-analyzed previously published TCR beta repertoires from 500 to 700 donors and added high-resolution HLA genotyping to study TCR occurrence patterns. Rather than drawing on any new phenotypic data, the later analysis identified candidate immune exposures from TCR beta sequences and the way those sequences occurred across donors. To decide whether each TCR beta V gene segment behaved as functional or pseudogenic, an earlier analysis of some 580 of the donors relied on high-throughput TCR beta sequencing. Donor age, sex, ethnicity and CMV serostatus were collected together with the repertoire data. A later genetic analysis took genome-wide SNP genotypes for 398 of the 666 donors and used that subset as a discovery cohort. All discovery cohort repertoires had been generated on a single sequencing platform. HLA typing covered class I and class II loci at four-digit resolution. Typing coverage differed by locus: A, B, C, DRB1 and DQB1 were typed in about 629-640 donors, DQA1 in 522, DPA1 in over 600, and DPB1 in roughly 470. Because of strong linkage in the cohort, five DR-DQ haplotypes were treated as single units for association and clustering. On average, approximately 250,000 unique TCR beta nucleotide sequences were sequenced per donor among a few hundred genotyped donors of the cohort, with roughly 18% of those sequences being non-productive.

In total, just over 650 healthy bone marrow donors made up the cohort. At the time of sampling, every cohort member was nominally healthy, though immune exposures that went unrecorded were likely present. The donor was CMV seronegative and was included in the group of hundreds of seronegative cohort members. Each donor provided a peripheral blood sample, and peripheral blood mononuclear cells were used for TCR beta sequencing. The Qiagen DNeasy Blood Extraction Kit was used to extract genomic DNA from the blood cell samples. The study at large found these results: Because counts were too low, seventeen rarely observed V segments, including chromosome 9 orphons, were excluded from the earlier analysis of about 500 of the donors. Most CMV-associated TCR beta chains appeared to be HLA-restricted in a later analysis, and the HLA associations seemed to be driven largely by CMV exposure. Broadly in line with IMGT annotations, most TCR beta V segments showed up in productive rearrangements about 90% or about 30% of the time in an earlier analysis of some 590 of the donors. Because HLA typing was missing for some donors at each locus, association tests included only the typed subset. Linkage disequilibrium might explain the correlated functional status among segregating V segments, but an unknown experimental factor could not be excluded. An association between a missense DCLRE1C variant and V-gene and J-gene trimming of TCR beta chains was found in a later genetic analysis and replicated in an independent cohort. Presence/absence analyses assumed roughly uniform sequencing depth across donors, an assumption that may not hold. When HLA alleles, especially DR and DQ, strongly co-occurred, attributing TCR associations to individual alleles was difficult. Compared with equally common non-associated chains, HLA-associated TCR beta chains in a later analysis were more clonally expanded and had lower generation probabilities. Some IMGT-functional V segments, including TRBV6-2 and TRBV6-3, could not be distinguished by the 87-base-pair reads and were therefore excluded. A further reported finding was that TCR beta sequences accurately predicted the HLA-A and HLA-B alleles for most subjects in the first cohort. While some public TCRs were present in many individuals, most TCR sequences turned up only very rarely across donors. The only immune exposure information available for the cohort was CMV serostatus. The study gave a list of about 170 TCR beta chains associated with cytomegalovirus. A later analysis reported that several top co-occurrence clusters appeared linked to parvovirus B19, influenza, CMV and Epstein-Barr virus. A group of highly shared sequence variants was considered likely to be a technical artifact of the sequencing pipeline. Only TCR beta chains were sequenced in this cohort, and the absence of alpha or paired-chain data limited detectable features. A later genetic analysis reported fewer N-insertions in productive TCRs among donors in an Asian-associated ancestry cluster than the approximately 670-donor mean. A later analysis found that TCR association rates varied across HLA loci, with DRB1 alleles showing the most associated TCRs and HLA-C alleles the fewest. In vitro tests confirmed that three of the cytomegalovirus-associated TCR beta chains recognize cytomegalovirus antigens. The authors suggested that the approach could potentially be generalized to other disease states and immunological phenotypes. In both the original and validation cohorts, the classifier was reported to diagnose cytomegalovirus status with high specificity and sensitivity. A later analysis associated 17,000 or so TCR beta sequences with specific HLA alleles at a false discovery rate of 0.05.

The CDR3 has 13 amino acids, counting the end cysteine and phenylalanine. Only the CDR3 portion is preserved as DNA: 39 bases, with reading frame beginning at the first base. The germline V gene encodes CDR1 SEHNR and CDR2 FQNEAQ (reference sequence). V and J lose 6 bases and 4 bases, and a span of 11 bases separates them. Library prep was done by the immunoSEQ multiplex PCR assay. For the multiplex PCR, a mixture combining 60 forward primers for TCR Vbeta segments and 13 reverse primers for TCR Jbeta segments was used. A multiplex PCR assay on genomic DNA amplified the CDR3 region of rearranged TCR beta genes. Amplified TCR beta libraries were sequenced as 87-base-pair reads on the Illumina HiSeq System. The study's own analysis went as follows. A later analysis counted about 80 million unique TCR beta chains across the approximately 700 repertoires, and approximately 11 million of these chains were shared by at least two donors. A nearest-neighbor algorithm error-corrected the raw reads and collapsed the reads into unique sequences, merging closely related sequences to remove PCR and sequencing errors. Alignment of CDR3 sequences to IMGT reference sequences was used to assign V, D and J gene segments. For a sequence to be retained, a match of at least six nucleotides was required to both a V gene segment and a J gene segment. A rearrangement counted as productive if the CDR3 had no stop codons and remained in frame with V and J, and every other rearrangement counted as non-productive. Following IMGT convention, CDR3 was defined as the stretch from the second conserved V-encoded cysteine to the conserved J-encoded phenylalanine. The earlier analysis of about 610 of the donors excluded sequences that lacked an unambiguous match to a single V gene segment. In an earlier analysis of almost 600 of the donors, a V segment was called functional when productive rearrangements were above 56.7%, and segregating when the standard deviation between donors exceeded 5%. A statistical classification framework was developed to diagnose cytomegalovirus status using the catalog of TCR beta chain sequences. V and J gene assignment, in a later analysis, came from comparing TCR nucleotide sequences with IMGT/GENE-DB human TR gene sequences. The TCRdist pipeline was used in a later analysis to assign CDR3 sequences and most-parsimonious VDJ recombination scenarios. In a later analysis, every TCR beta chain was defined by the combination of its CDR3 amino acid sequence and its V-gene family, and reads without a unique V-gene family were dropped. A later analysis removed several hundred highly shared, low-generation-probability nucleotide sequences to deal with suspected cross-contamination and a sequencing artifact. For each public chain, a later analysis derived a clonal expansion index from normalized ranks of inferred template counts within each repertoire. A later analysis computed generation probabilities with a VDJ recombination model fitted to out-of-frame rearrangements, and checked the results against IGoR. A later analysis scored TCR-TCR, TCR-HLA and TCR-CMV co-occurrence with hypergeometric tests, applying a repertoire-size bias correction to TCR pairs. False discovery rates were estimated in a later analysis by permuting HLA or CMV assignments 20 times. In a later analysis, co-occurring TCRs were grouped using DBSCAN, with TCRdist sequence similarity added in when clustering inside HLA-allele-positive subsets. Co-occurrence clustering excluded repertoires with fewer than 30,000 or more than 120,000 public chains, plus five with anomalous nucleotide sharing. As stored in TCRdb, this immuneACCESS dataset retains in-frame rearrangements with V and J assigned. A fraction of the clones does not appear; measured against another copy, unresolved V genes explain less than half of the discrepancy, and the remainder lacks a known reason. V, J and clone size are taken as reported in that table, and D and trimming were inferred from the DNA itself. In all, the sample holds some 190,000 clones, and about 80% of those were seen once. The ten largest account for approximately 1.5% of the sample.

This receptor chain uses TRBV7-9 and TRBJ2-3; TRBD2 could be the D gene, as 5 bases match. Sequencing used PBMCs. The source is a man younger than 35 in good health and CMV-seronegative. CDR3 protein: CASSEGRADTQYF. The bases read TGTGCCAGCAGTGAGGGTAGGGCAGATACGCAGTATTTT.